This T cell receptor beta chain was obtained from a study of radiation and T cells in renal cell carcinoma. Time point of the sample: blood 4 weeks post-SBRT, at nephrectomy. Treatment specified: 15 Gy SBRT to primary tumor, nephrectomy 4 weeks later. Nephrectomy followed 15 Gy stereotactic body radiation by 4 weeks. Serial blood draws occurred at baseline and 2 and 4 weeks post-SBRT. The patient's renal cell carcinoma had clear cell pathology. Overall study results and limits: No pretreatment tumor biopsies were available for baseline clonotypes.

The CDR3 runs 18 residues. Produced via immunoSEQ multiplex PCR; TCRdb's table is partial and in-frame only. Among around 94,000 clones listed, 85% were seen once. Turning to this clone: Its antigen is currently unknown.

The chain carries TRBV21-1 and TRBJ1-6; TRBD1 reflects the table's D call only, with no check against the DNA. TRBV21-1 is noted as a pseudogene. This sample comprised blood, obtained from a patient whose treatment included radiotherapy and nephrectomy. The receptor's source is a man over 45 with renal cell carcinoma. The CDR3 reads CASSPFRRVRGQNSPLHF. Written as DNA, the CDR3 is TGTGCCAGCAGCCCCTTTAGGCGGGTGAGGGGGCAAAATTCACCCCTCCACTTT.